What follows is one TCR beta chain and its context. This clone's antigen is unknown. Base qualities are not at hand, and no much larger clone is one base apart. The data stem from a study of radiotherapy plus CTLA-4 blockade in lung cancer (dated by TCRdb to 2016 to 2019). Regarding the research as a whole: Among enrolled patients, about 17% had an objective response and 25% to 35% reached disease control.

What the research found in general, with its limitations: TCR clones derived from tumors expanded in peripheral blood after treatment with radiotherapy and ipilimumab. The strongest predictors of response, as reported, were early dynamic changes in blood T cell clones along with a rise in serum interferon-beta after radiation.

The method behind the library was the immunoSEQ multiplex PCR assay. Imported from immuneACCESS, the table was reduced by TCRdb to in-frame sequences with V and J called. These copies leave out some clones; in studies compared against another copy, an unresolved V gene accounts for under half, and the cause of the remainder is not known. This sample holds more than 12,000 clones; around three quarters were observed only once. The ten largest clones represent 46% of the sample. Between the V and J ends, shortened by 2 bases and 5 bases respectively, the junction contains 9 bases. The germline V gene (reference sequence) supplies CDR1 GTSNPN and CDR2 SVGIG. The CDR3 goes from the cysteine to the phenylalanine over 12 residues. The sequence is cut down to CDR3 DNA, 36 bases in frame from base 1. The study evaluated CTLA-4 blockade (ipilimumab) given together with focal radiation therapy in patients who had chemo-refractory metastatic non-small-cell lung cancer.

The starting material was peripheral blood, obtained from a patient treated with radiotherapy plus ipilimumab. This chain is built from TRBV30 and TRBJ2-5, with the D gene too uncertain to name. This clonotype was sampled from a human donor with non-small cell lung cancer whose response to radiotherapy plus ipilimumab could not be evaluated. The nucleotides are TGTGCCTGGAGTCTATCTAAGGAGACCCAGTACTTC. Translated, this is CAWSLSKETQYF.